One sample yielded the 25 T cell receptor beta chains listed below, sequenced in a study of cytomegalovirus exposure and HLA in healthy donors. A multiplex PCR was run with 60 Vbeta primers and 13 Jbeta primers. Only in-frame clones appear in the TCRdb table, and some are missing; sequencing was by immunoSEQ multiplex PCR. The sample contains about 200,000 clones, approximately 86% of which appear only once. The sequencing sample was made of PBMCs. These receptors all stem from a woman in her twenties or thirties in good health and CMV-seronegative.

The rearrangement joins TRBV9 to TRBJ2-5; 10 nucleotides agree with TRBD1. The assigned J gene may be wrong: the sequence end matches TRBJ2-7 better. The CDR3 is made up of 18 amino acids. CDR1 and CDR2 (germline): SGDLS, YYNGEE. CDR3: CASSVSPLTGTGAYEQYF. The CDR3 DNA reads TGTGCCAGCAGCGTATCCCCCTTAACCGGGACAGGGGCCTACGAGCAGTACTTC.

The chain has TRBV7-8 and TRBJ2-1; unclear D gene. In germline, CDR1 is SGHVS, CDR2 FQNEAQ. The CDR3 has 15 residues. V gave up 5 bases and J gave up 6 bases, with 17 bases separating them. CDR3 nucleotides: TGTGCCAGCAGCGCCTTAAACCCCCGACTCAATGAGCAGTTCTTC. Its translation: CASSALNPRLNEQFF.

The chain joins TRBV5-6 to TRBJ2-5; weak D call: TRBD2 (5 bases). Trimming shortened V by 2 bases and J by 4 bases, and 18 bases separated the two germline ends. The CDR3 runs to 16 residues. Germline CDR1 reads SGHDT; CDR2 reads YYEEEE. This CDR3 reads CASSFMWGDRGETQYF. In DNA, the CDR3 is TGTGCCAGCAGCTTCATGTGGGGAGATAGAGGAGAGACCCAGTACTTC.

The chain is built from TRBV11-2 and TRBJ2-5; D remains unclear. The assigned J gene may be wrong: the sequence end matches TRBJ2-7 better. The germline V gene has CDR1 SGHAT and CDR2 FQNNGV. The CDR3 sequence is 13 residues long. The CDR3 loop is CASSLAQDYEQYF. CDR3 nucleotides: TGTGCCAGCAGCTTAGCACAAGACTACGAGCAGTACTTC.

This rearrangement joins TRBV5-6 to TRBJ1-1; D remains ambiguous. V lost 0 bases and J 12 bases, leaving 12 bases between the germline ends. Germline CDR1 and CDR2: SGHDT and YYEEEE. CDR3 length: 12 residues. The CDR3 spells CASSLGPGRTFF. Here the CDR3 DNA reads TGTGCCAGCAGCTTGGGGCCGGGGAGAACTTTCTTT.

This clone appeared once. The chain links TRBV7-9 to TRBJ1-2; no definite D call. The CDR3 runs to 13 residues. V lost 5 bases to trimming and J lost 4 bases, with 11 bases between them. Per the germline V gene, CDR1 is SEHNR and CDR2 is FQNEAQ (reference sequence). DNA for the CDR3: TGTGCCAGCAGCCCGACTGCCAGCTATGGCTACACCTTC. It codes for CASSPTASYGYTF.

The V and J genes are TRBV4-1 and TRBJ2-5; TRBD2 is a possible D gene (6 bases). The CDR3 totals 17 residues. Germline CDR1 reads MGHRA; CDR2 reads YSYEKL. With 1 base removed from V and 4 bases from J, the gap between germline ends came to 19 bases. CDR3 sequence: CASSQGGVGGSGETQYF. The CDR3 DNA reads as TGCGCCAGCAGCCAAGGGGGGGTGGGTGGGTCGGGAGAGACCCAGTACTTC.

This chain joins TRBV5-1 and TRBJ2-1, with unresolved D. The length of the CDR3 is 14 residues. V lost 1 base and J 5 bases, leaving 10 bases between the germline ends. Germline CDR1 reads SGHRS; CDR2 reads YFSETQ. The CDR3 loop is CASSLNVGDNEQFF. CDR3 sequence (DNA): TGCGCCAGCAGCTTGAATGTCGGTGACAATGAGCAGTTCTTC.

V usage is TRBV28 and J usage is TRBJ2-3; a weak D match, TRBD2 (7 bases). CDR1 is MDHEN, CDR2 SYDVKM, per germline. The CDR3 length is 16 residues. Trimming took off 6 bases at V and 2 bases at J, with 18 bases between the two ends. The DNA for the CDR3 is TGTGCCAGCAGACCCCCCGGGGGGCTCCTCACAGATACGCAGTATTTT. Amino acid sequence: CASRPPGGLLTDTQYF.

The rearrangement joins TRBV19 to TRBJ2-7; D perhaps matches TRBD1 (5 bases). This CDR3 comprises 13 residues. Germline CDR1 LNHDA, CDR2 SQIVND (reference sequence). V was cut by 1 base and J by 1 base, with 5 bases left in between. CDR3 in amino acids: CASSIGQSYEQYF. The CDR3 nucleotides read TGTGCCAGTAGTATAGGACAGTCCTACGAGCAGTACTTC. Filled out from reference TRBV19 and TRBJ2-7, the complete variable domain reads DGGITQSPKYLFRKEGQNVTLSCEQNLNHDAMYWYRQDPGQGLRLIYYSQIVNDFQKGDIAEGYSVSREKKESFPLTVTSAQKNPTAFYLCASSIGQSYEQYFGPGTRLTVT.

The chain links TRBV28 to TRBJ2-7; D not certain. Trimming removed 5 bases from V and 1 base from J, with 12 bases in between. This CDR3 contains 14 residues. In germline, CDR1 is MDHEN, CDR2 SYDVKM. The CDR3 region is CASSRPANSYEQYF. CDR3 sequence (DNA): TGTGCCAGCAGTCGCCCAGCGAATTCCTACGAGCAGTACTTC.

V and J are TRBV2 and TRBJ2-3, with 12 bases aligning to TRBD2. The CDR3 covers 15 residues. The germline V gene encodes CDR1 SNHLY and CDR2 FYNNEI. Unmatched junction bases numbered 6, after V lost 8 bases and J lost 3 bases. In nucleotides, the CDR3 is TGTGCCAGCCTCCGGCTAGCGGGGGGGACAGATACGCAGTATTTT. Translated: CASLRLAGGTDTQYF.

This clone was counted a few times. The chain is built from TRBV7-8 and TRBJ2-3, with D tentatively TRBD1 (5 bases). From germline, CDR1 is SGHVS and CDR2 FQNEAQ. V was cut by 5 bases and J by 0 bases, with 18 bases left in between. The CDR3 totals 17 residues. The CDR3 loop reads CASSLTGGPGSTDTQYF. CDR3 nucleotide sequence: TGTGCCAGCAGCCTAACAGGTGGACCCGGTAGCACAGATACGCAGTATTTT.

The gene calls are TRBV9 and TRBJ2-7; 8 bases map to TRBD1. V lost 3 bases and J lost 2; bases outside the gene matches: 7. This CDR3 is built from 15 residues. CDR1 and CDR2 from the germline V gene are SGDLS and YYNGEE. The CDR3 loop is CASSAGQGGTYEQYF. The DNA for the CDR3 is TGTGCCAGCAGCGCCGGACAGGGTGGGACCTACGAGCAGTACTTC.

V is TRBV28 and J is TRBJ1-4, with 8 positions matching TRBD1. The length of the CDR3 is 16 residues. After removal of 6 bases from V and 4 bases from J, the junction contained 10 bases not matched to a gene. Germline CDR1 reads MDHEN; CDR2 reads SYDVKM. The CDR3 DNA reads TGTGCCAGCAGCCAAAAGTTGACAGGGGTTAATGAAAAACTGTTTTTT. Its protein is CASSQKLTGVNEKLFF.

The chain employs TRBV4-1 and TRBJ2-1; 8 bases agree with TRBD2. The CDR3 sequence is 17 residues long. J was trimmed by 0 bases and V by 3 bases; bases with no gene match: 7. In germline, CDR1 is MGHRA, CDR2 YSYEKL. CDR3 region: CASSHTSGDPSYNEQFF. CDR3 nucleotides: TGCGCCAGCAGCCATACTAGCGGAGACCCCTCCTACAATGAGCAGTTCTTC.

V usage is TRBV4-2 and J usage is TRBJ1-2; unclear D gene. V was pared by 3 bases and J by 8 bases, with 13 bases between. Per germline, CDR1 LGHNA and CDR2 YNFKEQ. The CDR3 contains 13 residues. CDR3: CASSQATFGGYTF. The CDR3 region has the DNA TGTGCCAGCAGCCAGGCGACGTTCGGGGGCTACACCTTC.

This chain links TRBV27 with TRBJ1-5; unclear D gene. The ends were cut back, 3 bases at V and 3 bases at J, with 12 bases in the middle. This CDR3 is built from 15 residues. Looked up from germline, CDR1 is MNHEY and CDR2 is SMNVEV (reference sequence). The CDR3 is CASSLTAGSNQPQHF. The CDR3 nucleotides read TGTGCCAGCAGTTTGACGGCCGGGTCCAATCAGCCCCAGCATTTT.

The chain has TRBV6-5 and TRBJ2-7; D is perhaps TRBD1 (6 bases). V lost 7 bases and J lost 6, with 13 bases in between. Per germline, CDR1 MNHEY and CDR2 SVGAGI. The CDR3 has 12 residues. CDR3 sequence reads: CASTSGAREQYF. The CDR3 bases are TGTGCCAGCACCTCAGGGGCGCGCGAGCAGTACTTC.

The V gene is TRBV7-9, the J gene TRBJ1-3, with 7 bases that match TRBD1. The ends lost 5 bases at V and 0 bases at J; junction bases unmatched: 1. Germline CDR1 SEHNR, CDR2 FQNEAQ (reference sequence). The CDR3 covers 14 residues. In DNA form, the CDR3 reads TGTGCCAGCAGCAGACAGGGCTCTGGAAACACCATATATTTT. Translated, it gives CASSRQGSGNTIYF.

The chain couples TRBV9 to TRBJ2-3; the D is unclear. Trimming pared 4 bases from V and 1 base from J, leaving 4 bases between. The germline CDR1 and CDR2 sequences are SGDLS and YYNGEE. The CDR3 covers 12 residues. CDR3 residues: CASSPGTDTQYF. The CDR3 DNA follows: TGTGCCAGCAGCCCCGGCACAGATACGCAGTATTTT. Full variable domain (remainder filled in from reference TRBV9 and TRBJ2-3): DSGVTQTPKHLITATGQRVTLRCSPRSGDLSVYWYQQSLDQGLQFLIQYYNGEERAKGNILERFSAQQFPDLHSELNLSSLELGDSALYFCASSPGTDTQYFGPGTRLTVL.

The chain uses TRBV6-1 and TRBJ2-1; 11 nucleotides match TRBD1. CDR3 length equals 13 residues. CDR1 and CDR2 from the germline V gene are MNHNS and SASEGT. V dropped 10 bases and J dropped 6; count of bases not matched to a gene: 5. CDR3 nucleotides: TGTGCCATTGGACAGGGGGCTGGCAATGAGCAGTTCTTC. Residues: CAIGQGAGNEQFF.

The rearrangement links TRBV27 to TRBJ2-5, with D hard to call. The DNA end lines up better with TRBJ2-7; the J call may be wrong. The CDR3 contains 13 residues. The V gene's germline CDR1 is MNHEY and CDR2 SMNVEV (reference sequence). Here the CDR3 reads CASSLGQFYEQYF. CDR3 DNA sequence: TGTGCCAGCAGTTTAGGTCAATTCTACGAGCAGTACTTC.

V and J are TRBV5-1 and TRBJ1-2; 7 bases agree with TRBD1. Germline V gives CDR1 SGHRS, CDR2 YFSETQ. The CDR3 covers 14 residues. J was trimmed by 10 bases and V by 1 base; bases with no gene match: 10. The CDR3 DNA is TGCGCCAGCAGCTTGAACGACAGGGACGAAGTCTACACCTTC. Its protein is CASSLNDRDEVYTF.

This chain uses TRBV6-6 with TRBJ2-7, with D perhaps TRBD2 (6 bases). This CDR3 spans 14 amino acids. V gave up 5 bases and J gave up 2 bases, with 13 bases separating them. Germline CDR1 and CDR2: MNHNY and SVGAGI (reference sequence). The CDR3 reads CASSSGQRAYEQYF. In DNA form, the CDR3 reads TGTGCCAGCAGTAGCGGGCAGCGGGCCTACGAGCAGTACTTC.